Listed here is a single TCR beta chain. PCR primers comprised 60 Vbeta and 13 Jbeta primers. Generated by immunoSEQ multiplex PCR, the TCRdb table keeps only in-frame clones and is missing some. Of about 110,000 clones in the sample, approximately 70% were seen once. These data come from a study of cytomegalovirus exposure and HLA in healthy donors. Germline V gives CDR1 GTSNPN, CDR2 SVGIG (reference sequence). The germline V and J ends were trimmed by 2 bases and 1 base, with 8 bases remaining between them. The CDR3 runs to 13 residues. Sequencing input: PBMCs. V is TRBV30 and J is TRBJ1-1; D possibly corresponds to TRBD1 (5 bases). The clonotype comes from a woman in her twenties or thirties in good health and CMV-seronegative. The CDR3 region is CAWSYQGNTEAFF. For the CDR3, the DNA is TGTGCCTGGAGTTATCAGGGGAACACTGAAGCTTTCTTT.